This record concerns one T cell receptor (beta chain) sequence. The entry originates in a study of cytomegalovirus exposure and HLA in healthy donors. PCR primers comprised 60 Vbeta and 13 Jbeta primers. Original handling: Counted up in a later analysis, unique TCR beta chains came to approximately 83 million, with around 11 million shared. Generated by immunoSEQ multiplex PCR, the TCRdb table keeps only in-frame clones and is missing some. V and J calls and clone size come straight from that table; D and trimming were deduced from the DNA. The repertoire has about 78,000 clones, roughly 72% of them found once; the top ten carry more than 9.5%. Sequenced material: PBMCs. The sequence was collected from a woman aged 40 to 50 in good health and CMV-seropositive.

In nucleotides, the CDR3 is TGTGCCAGCAGCTGGCCTGGTCTCACAGATACGCAGTATTTT. Protein product: CASSWPGLTDTQYF. The rearrangement joins TRBV5-8 to TRBJ2-3; D remains ambiguous. Trimming took off 3 bases at V and 2 bases at J, with 10 bases between the two ends. The CDR3 contains 14 residues. Germline assignment: CDR1 SGHTS and CDR2 YDEGEE.